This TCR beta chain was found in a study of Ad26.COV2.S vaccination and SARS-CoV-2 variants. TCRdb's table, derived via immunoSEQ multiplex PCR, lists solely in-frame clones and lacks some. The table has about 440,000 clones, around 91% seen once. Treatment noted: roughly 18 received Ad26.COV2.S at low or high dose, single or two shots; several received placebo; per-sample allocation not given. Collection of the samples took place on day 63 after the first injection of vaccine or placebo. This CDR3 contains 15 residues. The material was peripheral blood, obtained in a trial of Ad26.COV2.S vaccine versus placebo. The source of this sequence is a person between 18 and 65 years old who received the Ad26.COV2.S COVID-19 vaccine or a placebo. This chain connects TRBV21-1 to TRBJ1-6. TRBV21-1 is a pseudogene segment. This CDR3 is CASSKARGPHSPLHF. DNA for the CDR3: TGTGCCAGCAGCAAAGCCCGGGGACCCCATTCACCCCTCCACTTT.